This T cell receptor (beta chain) was recovered during a study of CD4 T cell repertoires in COVID-19. Overall study context: Relabeled CFSE-low cells, IL-2-expanded for about nine days, met spikes from other coronaviruses.

Produced via immunoSEQ multiplex PCR; TCRdb's table is partial and in-frame only. The table shows more than 20,000 clones, with approximately 93% occurring only once. Trimming shortened V by 5 bases and J by 8 bases, and 7 bases separated the two germline ends. This CDR3 has 11 residues. The germline gives CDR1 LNHDA, CDR2 SQIVND (reference sequence). Sequencing was done directly on freshly isolated, uncultured memory T cells. This chain connects TRBV19 to TRBJ2-1; D not resolved. The TCR was taken from a human donor who had COVID-19. Sample: circulating follicular helper CD4+ T cells (cTfh) from blood, taken before the COVID-19 pandemic. The CDR3, as DNA: TGTGCCAGTAGTTCCGTCGATGAGCAGTTCTTC. It encodes CASSSVDEQFF.